The 22 T cell receptor beta chains below come from one sample, sequenced in a study of PD-L1 blockade in urothelial cancer. Clones were read by immunoSEQ multiplex PCR, and TCRdb kept only the in-frame ones, dropping some. This table holds approximately 30,000 clones, 89% found once. Stated time point: peripheral blood 6 weeks after treatment start. Sequences were derived from PBMCs, sampled around atezolizumab (anti-PD-L1) treatment. These receptors were collected from a man aged 80 or over with urothelial cancer.

The CDR3 protein is CASSSPGQGDYTEAFF. CDR3 sequence (DNA): TGTGCCAGCAGTTCTCCGGGACAGGGAGACTACACTGAAGCTTTCTTT. The chain is built from TRBV27 and TRBJ1-1; 9 nucleotides match TRBD1. The CDR3 spans 16 residues. Germline V lookup: CDR1 MNHEY, CDR2 SMNVEV (reference sequence). V lost 4 bases to trimming and J lost 3 bases; unmatched junction nucleotides: 9.

The chain couples TRBV28 to TRBJ2-2; D perhaps matches TRBD1 (6 bases). V was trimmed by 7 bases and J by 14 bases, leaving 20 bases between them. The germline CDR1 and CDR2 sequences are MDHEN and SYDVKM. The CDR3 length is 13 residues. This chain's CDR3 is CASTLFPNRALFF. The DNA of the CDR3 is TGTGCCAGCACCCTTTTCCCCAACAGGGCACTGTTTTTT.

The J gene is TRBJ2-1, the V gene TRBV7-9; 9 bases are shared with TRBD2. J lost 2 bases, V lost 3 bases, and 5 bases had no gene match. CDR1 and CDR2 from the germline V gene are SEHNR and FQNEAQ (reference sequence). The CDR3 has 16 amino acids. The CDR3 DNA follows: TGTGCCAGCAGCTTTAGCGGGAGTGGAACCTACAATGAGCAGTTCTTC. Protein product: CASSFSGSGTYNEQFF.

The rearrangement joins TRBV18 to TRBJ2-3; D gene uncertain. Germline assignment: CDR1 KGHSH and CDR2 LQKENI. V was trimmed by 3 bases and J by 0 bases, leaving 13 bases between them. CDR3 length equals 16 residues. CDR3 in DNA: TGTGCCAGCTCACCGGAACTATACTATAGCACAGATACGCAGTATTTT. Protein sequence: CASSPELYYSTDTQYF.

This chain connects TRBV27 to TRBJ2-1; tentative D call: TRBD2 (5 bases). The CDR3 has 15 residues. Germline lookup yields CDR1 MNHEY and CDR2 SMNVEV (reference sequence). Trimming removed 6 bases at V and 1 base at J, with 13 bases between. The CDR3 spells CASRRTGPSYNEQFF. CDR3 DNA sequence: TGTGCCAGCAGGCGGACTGGACCTTCCTACAATGAGCAGTTCTTC.

The chain joins TRBV18 to TRBJ1-3; 8 bases map to TRBD1. CDR3 size: 18 residues. V lost 3 bases, J lost 0 bases, and 10 bases stayed unmatched. CDR1 is KGHSH, CDR2 LQKENI, per germline. CDR3 sequence: CASSPVDRAPNSGNTIYF. CDR3 sequence (DNA): TGTGCCAGCTCACCGGTGGACAGGGCTCCCAACTCTGGAAACACCATATATTTT.

This clone was found once. V gene TRBV13 combines with J gene TRBJ2-1; 9 bases are a match to TRBD2. V shed 3 bases, J shed 10 bases, and the junction held 7 bases outside the gene matches. Per the germline V gene, CDR1 is PRHDT and CDR2 is FYEKMQ (reference sequence). The CDR3 sequence is 14 residues long. In nucleotides, the CDR3 is TGTGCCAGCAGCTTGGGACTAGCTGCCAAGGAGCAGTTCTTC. This gives the protein CASSLGLAAKEQFF.

The rearrangement joins TRBV7-2 to TRBJ1-1; no definite D call. The CDR3 sequence is 12 residues long. V lost 5 bases and J 7 bases, leaving 11 bases between the germline ends. CDR1 is SGHTA and CDR2 is FQGNSA in the germline V gene. CDR3 bases: TGTGCCAGCAGCCCCGAGGTGGGTGAAGCTTTCTTT. Amino acid sequence: CASSPEVGEAFF.

The rearrangement joins TRBV21-1 to TRBJ1-3; TRBD1 is the table's D call, not checked against the DNA. TRBV21-1 is given as a pseudogene. This CDR3 spans 10 amino acids. CDR3: CASIHGDTNF. CDR3 nucleotides: TGTGCCAGCATCCATGGGGACACAAATTTT.

This clone was recorded once. V gene TRBV6-6 combines with J gene TRBJ2-7; 7 nucleotides agree with TRBD1. The V segment lost 1 base and the J segment 4 bases; nucleotides outside the gene matches: 7. The CDR3 length is 15 residues. Germline-derived CDR1 and CDR2 are MNHNY and SVGAGI (reference sequence). As DNA, the CDR3 is TGTGCCAGCAGTTACTTTCGACAGGGTGCGTACGAGCAGTACTTC. This translates into CASSYFRQGAYEQYF.

The V call is TRBV10-1, the J call TRBJ2-1; maybe TRBD2 (6 bases). The CDR3 contains 12 residues. Germline CDR1 reads WNHNN; CDR2 reads SYGVQD (reference sequence). Between the trimmed V and J ends, which lost 4 bases and 7 bases, there was a span of 8 bases. The CDR3 bases are TGCGCCAGCAGTGGGGACTTTAATGAGCAGTTCTTC. Its protein is CASSGDFNEQFF.

The V gene is TRBV2, the J gene TRBJ2-1; the D gene is possibly TRBD2 (6 bases). The length of the CDR3 is 12 residues. Trimming removed 10 bases at V and 5 bases at J, with 12 bases between. Germline lookup yields CDR1 SNHLY and CDR2 FYNNEI. The CDR3 sequence is CATSSADNEQFF. The CDR3 DNA is TGTGCCACCTCTAGCGCCGACAATGAGCAGTTCTTC.

The chain joins TRBV10-1 to TRBJ2-1, with 12 bases matching TRBD2. The germline V gene encodes CDR1 WNHNN and CDR2 SYGVQD (reference sequence). V shed 5 bases, J shed 7 bases, and the junction held 6 bases outside the gene matches. There are 15 residues in the CDR3. The CDR3 protein is CASSPSGGGTNEQFF. In nucleotides, the CDR3 is TGCGCCAGCAGTCCTAGCGGGGGGGGTACAAATGAGCAGTTCTTC.

This chain joins TRBV28 and TRBJ2-1; 9 nucleotides align to TRBD2. This CDR3 region has 16 residues. With V trimmed by 4 bases and J by 7 bases, 11 bases remained unmatched. CDR1 is MDHEN, CDR2 SYDVKM, per germline. Here the CDR3 reads CASSSASSGKVNEQFF. The CDR3 coding sequence is TGTGCCAGCAGTTCCGCATCTAGCGGGAAGGTAAATGAGCAGTTCTTC.

This clone was found a few times. V is TRBV19 and J is TRBJ2-3; D is ambiguous. Germline loops: CDR1 LNHDA, CDR2 SQIVND (reference sequence). This CDR3 spans 14 amino acids. Trimming cost V 6 bases and J 4 bases, with 14 bases left between them. The CDR3 sequence: CASSPAHAADTQYF. The CDR3 DNA reads TGTGCCAGTAGCCCAGCCCATGCGGCAGATACGCAGTATTTT. Combining the CDR3 with reference TRBV19 and TRBJ2-3 gives the whole variable domain DGGITQSPKYLFRKEGQNVTLSCEQNLNHDAMYWYRQDPGQGLRLIYYSQIVNDFQKGDIAEGYSVSREKKESFPLTVTSAQKNPTAFYLCASSPAHAADTQYFGPGTRLTVL.

This clone has just one count. This chain links TRBV7-2 with TRBJ2-7, with 12 nucleotides matching TRBD2. The length of the CDR3 is 15 residues. Trimming took 5 bases from V and 6 from J; bases not matched to a gene: 8. Per the germline V gene, CDR1 is SGHTA and CDR2 is FQGNSA. The CDR3 nucleotides read TGTGCCAGCAGCCCACGACTAGCGGGAGTAGGCGAGCAGTACTTC. It codes for CASSPRLAGVGEQYF.

This chain connects TRBV18 to TRBJ2-5; no reliable D call. The CDR3 loop spans 12 amino acids. Germline-derived CDR1 and CDR2 are KGHSH and LQKENI. Between the trimmed V and J ends, which lost 6 bases and 5 bases, there was a span of 10 bases. CDR3 nucleotide sequence: TGTGCCAGCTCGCCATTCAGGGAGACCCAGTACTTC. Translated, it gives CASSPFRETQYF.

In its sample, this clone was seen once. V is TRBV29-1 and J is TRBJ2-7; the match to TRBD2 covers 16 bases. V gave up 6 bases and J gave up 4 bases; unmatched junction bases: 3. CDR3 length: 14 residues. Germline V gene data show CDR1 as SQVTM and CDR2 as ANQGSEA. The DNA for the CDR3 is TGCAGCGTGGGGACTAGCGGGAGGGGATACGAGCAGTACTTC. It translates to CSVGTSGRGYEQYF.

The chain employs TRBV5-1 and TRBJ2-7; unclear D gene. CDR1 and CDR2 from the germline V gene are SGHRS and YFSETQ. Trimming shortened V by 0 bases and J by 0 bases, and 10 bases separated the two germline ends. The CDR3 has 15 residues. The CDR3 sequence is CASSLESGSSYEQYF. The CDR3 nucleotides are TGCGCCAGCAGCTTGGAATCCGGTAGCTCCTACGAGCAGTACTTC.

The chain couples TRBV2 to TRBJ2-4; 8 nucleotides agree with TRBD1. V trimming: 3 bases; J trimming: 3 bases; junction bases outside the gene matches: 13. CDR1 SNHLY and CDR2 FYNNEI come from the germline V gene. This CDR3 has 18 amino acids. The CDR3 loop is CASSERGQGLWGKNIQYF. CDR3 nucleotide sequence: TGTGCCAGCAGTGAGCGAGGACAGGGATTGTGGGGCAAAAACATTCAGTACTTC.

V usage is TRBV30 and J usage is TRBJ1-2; D is possibly TRBD1 (5 bases). Germline V CDR1 and CDR2: GTSNPN, SVGIG (reference sequence). The V gene lost 2 bases and the J gene lost 0 bases, with 7 bases spanning the gap. The CDR3 has 13 amino acids. The DNA for the CDR3 is TGTGCCTGGAGTACGACAGCTAACTATGGCTACACCTTC. Its protein product is CAWSTTANYGYTF.

The chain recombines TRBV5-1 with TRBJ2-1; D is unresolved. Between the trimmed V and J ends, which lost 6 bases and 6 bases, there was a span of 16 bases. Germline-derived CDR1 and CDR2 are SGHRS and YFSETQ. CDR3 length: 14 residues. In DNA form, the CDR3 reads TGCGCCAGCACCATACTTTTCACGTCCAATGAGCAGTTCTTC. It is translated as CASTILFTSNEQFF.